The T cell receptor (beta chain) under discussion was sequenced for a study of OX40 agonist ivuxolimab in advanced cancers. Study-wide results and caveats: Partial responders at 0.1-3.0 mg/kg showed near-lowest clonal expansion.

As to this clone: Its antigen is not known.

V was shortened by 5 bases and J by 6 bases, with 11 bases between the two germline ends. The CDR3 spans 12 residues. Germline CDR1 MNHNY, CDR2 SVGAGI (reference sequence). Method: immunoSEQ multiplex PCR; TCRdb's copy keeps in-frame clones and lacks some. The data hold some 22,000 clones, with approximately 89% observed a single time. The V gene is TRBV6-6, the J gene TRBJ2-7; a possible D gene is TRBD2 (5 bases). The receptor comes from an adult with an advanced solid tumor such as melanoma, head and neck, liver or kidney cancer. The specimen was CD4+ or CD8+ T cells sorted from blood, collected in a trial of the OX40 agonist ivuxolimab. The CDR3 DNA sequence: TGTGCCAGCAGTCTCCGGGATCTCGAGCAGTACTTC. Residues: CASSLRDLEQYF.